Included here is one TCR beta chain sequence, with context. Its antigen is not known. Profiled with immunoSEQ multiplex PCR; TCRdb holds only in-frame clones, not every one. The sample consists of 150,000 to 160,000 clones, more than 75% of them appearing once. The data derive from a study of T cell responses to AZD1222 COVID-19 vaccine. Study-wide results and limits: All repertoire sampling was performed exclusively after the peak T cell response. Variant regions that are unmutated are reportedly the target of nearly half of spike-specific TCRs. The donor group comprised mostly white British people and more females; the analysis possibly underestimated clonal diversity. Baseline seropositives among AZD1222 recipients totaled only 6 or 7.

Sequenced material: peripheral blood, taken 28 days after the second AZD1222 dose. The source is an adult who received the AZD1222 COVID-19 vaccine.

The DNA of the CDR3 is TGTGCCAGCACCCCGACTTTGGGGCCCTACGAGCAGTACTTC. It specifies CASTPTLGPYEQYF. V gene TRBV6-5 combines with J gene TRBJ2-7; the D gene is possibly TRBD1 (5 bases). V was shortened by 7 bases and J by 2 bases, with 15 bases between the two germline ends. CDR1 MNHEY and CDR2 SVGAGI come from the germline V gene. The CDR3 is 14 amino acids.